The TCR beta chain under discussion was sequenced for a study of blood T cell repertoires in COVID-19 (dated by TCRdb to the early 2020s). Describing the broader study: Collaborator samples came from the United States, Italy and Spain and covered acute and convalescent phases of COVID-19. Samples were obtained from the ongoing ImmuneRACE study (first 160 participants) and from approximately 1,200 subjects provided by 6 global collaborators. The repertoires were released in a freely available public database intended as a resource for research on the immune response to SARS-CoV-2. The sample metadata nearly always contained a de-identified subject ID, COVID-19 status, age in years and sex. Where available, HLA class I and class II types were obtained from metadata supplied by the sample provider rather than from assay-based typing. The material from the prospective study consisted of cDNA or gDNA derived from T cells, B-cell-depleted T cells, or PBMCs. The dataset comprised deeply sampled blood TCRbeta repertoires from subjects exposed to, actively infected with, or recovered from COVID-19.

The study at large found these results: Clinical and demographic metadata were provided uncurated, with the amount varying by source and participant.

Collaborating institutions collected whole blood in K2EDTA tubes following their own protocols. For TCRbeta analysis, collaborators shipped samples as frozen whole blood, isolated PBMCs, or DNA extracted from either of those sample types. As for this clone: This receptor's antigen is unknown. Base-call qualities are not available, and no considerably larger clone is one nucleotide away.

The immunoSEQ Assay, a bias-controlled multiplex PCR, was used to amplify TCRbeta CDR3 regions from genomic DNA. Per the source publication's procedure: The number of nucleated cells in each sample was estimated from the amplification of reference gene primers within the assay. To quantify the absolute abundance of each unique TCRbeta CDR3 rearrangement, sequence reads were collapsed and filtered. Productive Simpson clonality was computed per sample as the square root of Simpson's diversity index over productive rearrangements. TCRdb retrieved this table from immuneACCESS and kept in-frame rearrangements only. Not all clones are present; in checked studies, unresolved V genes account for under half, and no reason is known for the remainder. D and trimming were read from the DNA, whereas the V and J calls and clone size are those reported in that table. A total of about 59,000 clones appear in this sample, more than 60% of them only once. The top ten clonotypes cover less than 20% of the sample.

The germline V gene (reference sequence) yields LNHNV for CDR1 and YYDKDF for CDR2. Counted from cysteine to phenylalanine, this CDR3 has 15 amino acids. This entry keeps only the CDR3 DNA: 45 bases, framed from base 1. Here V drops 1 base and J drops 2 bases, and the junction holds 5 bases not matched to any gene. The V and J genes are TRBV15 and TRBJ2-7; 7 junctional bases match TRBD2. Sequenced material: peripheral blood. The receptor's source is a woman aged 45-59 years with active or convalescent COVID-19. The CDR3 region has the sequence CATSRGGLVAYEQYF. The DNA sequence is as follows: TGTGCCACCAGCAGAGGAGGACTAGTTGCCTACGAGCAGTACTTC. Outside the CDR3, residues come from the reference TRBV15 and TRBJ2-7 proteins, so the full variable domain is: DAMVIQNPRYQVTQFGKPVTLSCSQTLNHNVMYWYQQKSSQAPKLLFHYYDKDFNNEADTPDNFQSRRPNTSFCFLDIRSPGLGDTAMYLCATSRGGLVAYEQYFGPGTRLTVT.